This TCR beta chain emerged from a study of HIV-infected patients and healthy controls. MiXCR, applied by TCRdb to the 5' RACE reads, yields one record per CDR3 protein. The sample has about 67,000 distinct CDR3 sequences, about a sixth seen once; the top ten hold 5.5% to 6%. Germline V gives CDR1 SGHDT, CDR2 YYEEEE. CDR3 length: 14 amino acids. The V and J ends lost 4 bases and 2 bases respectively, with 11 bases between them. This clonotype appeared many times. The receptor was derived from a human donor in good health. The genes are TRBV5-6 and TRBJ2-3; tentative D call: TRBD2 (5 bases). Source material: CD4+ T cells from blood. Here the CDR3 DNA reads TGTGCCAGCAGCATAAGCGGAGCCACAGATACGCAGTATTTT. This gives the protein CASSISGATDTQYF.